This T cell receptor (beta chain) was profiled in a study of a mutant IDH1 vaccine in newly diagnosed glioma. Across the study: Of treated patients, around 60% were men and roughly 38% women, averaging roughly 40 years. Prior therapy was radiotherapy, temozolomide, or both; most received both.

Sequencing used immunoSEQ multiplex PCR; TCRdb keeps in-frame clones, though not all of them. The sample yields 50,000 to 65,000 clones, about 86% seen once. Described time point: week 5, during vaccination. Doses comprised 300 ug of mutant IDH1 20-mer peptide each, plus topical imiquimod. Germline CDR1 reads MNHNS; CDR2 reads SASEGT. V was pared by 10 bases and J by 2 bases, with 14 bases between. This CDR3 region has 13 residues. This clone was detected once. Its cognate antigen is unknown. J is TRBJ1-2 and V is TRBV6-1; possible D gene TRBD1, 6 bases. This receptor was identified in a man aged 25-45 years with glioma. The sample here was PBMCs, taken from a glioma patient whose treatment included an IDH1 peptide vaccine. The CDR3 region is CAIYETGNYGYTF. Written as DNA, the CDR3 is TGTGCCATCTACGAGACAGGCAACTATGGCTACACCTTC.